A single sample is the source of the 32 T cell receptor beta chains below, sequenced in a study of blood T cell repertoires in COVID-19. TCRdb's table, derived via immunoSEQ multiplex PCR, lists solely in-frame clones and lacks some. The sample has about 170,000 clones; roughly 93% are singletons. The sample comprised peripheral blood. Receptors originate from a man between 18 and 29 years old with COVID-19, enrolled during active disease.

V usage is TRBV7-9 and J usage is TRBJ1-1, with TRBD1 matching over 8 bases. Germline V lookup: CDR1 SEHNR, CDR2 FQNEAQ (reference sequence). The CDR3 contains 15 residues. V was clipped by 5 bases and J by 2 bases; unmatched bases: 7. In DNA form, the CDR3 reads TGTGCCAGCAGCCACCCGGACAGGGACAACACTGAAGCTTTCTTT. Protein sequence: CASSHPDRDNTEAFF.

The rearrangement uses TRBV28 and TRBJ1-5, with TRBD1 identical over 9 bases. J was trimmed by 4 bases and V by 4 bases; bases with no gene match: 8. The CDR3 length is 16 residues. The germline CDR1 and CDR2 sequences are MDHEN and SYDVKM. The CDR3, as DNA: TGTGCCAGCAGTTCGGGCGGGACAGGGCCTAATCAGCCCCAGCATTTT. Residues: CASSSGGTGPNQPQHF.

The genes are TRBV9 and TRBJ2-7; 7 bases agree with TRBD2. The CDR3 is 14 amino acids. V lost 3 bases to trimming and J lost 3 bases; unmatched junction nucleotides: 6. Germline loops: CDR1 SGDLS, CDR2 YYNGEE. Here the CDR3 DNA reads TGTGCCAGCAGCGGCGGGAGTAAGAGCTACGAGCAGTACTTC. This gives the protein CASSGGSKSYEQYF.

V gene TRBV28 combines with J gene TRBJ2-1, with 9 bases identical to TRBD2. The CDR3 length is 17 residues. CDR1 is MDHEN, CDR2 SYDVKM, per germline. Losses at the gene ends were 3 bases for V and 6 bases for J; bases not matched to a gene: 12. CDR3 amino acids: CASSFQAAGGPRNEQFF. In DNA, the CDR3 is TGTGCCAGCAGTTTTCAGGCCGCGGGAGGGCCTCGCAATGAGCAGTTCTTC.

V usage is TRBV5-1 and J usage is TRBJ2-2; no clear D gene. Looked up from germline, CDR1 is SGHRS and CDR2 is YFSETQ. The CDR3 covers 14 residues. V lost 0 bases and J 7 bases, leaving 10 bases between the germline ends. CDR3 amino acids: CASSLAAEFGELFF. DNA of the CDR3: TGCGCCAGCAGCTTGGCCGCGGAGTTCGGGGAGCTGTTTTTT.

The count of this clone is one. Different DNA sequences within this sample yield the same CDR3. CDR3 sequence reads: CASSIGTEAFF. The CDR3 nucleotides read TGTGCCAGTAGTATAGGTACAGAAGCTTTCTTT. This chain joins TRBV19 and TRBJ1-1; D uncertain. Trimming left V 1 base short and J 8 bases short, with 5 bases between. The CDR3 sequence is 11 residues long. Germline V CDR1 and CDR2: LNHDA, SQIVND (reference sequence). The full variable domain, rest sourced from reference TRBV19 and TRBJ1-1, is DGGITQSPKYLFRKEGQNVTLSCEQNLNHDAMYWYRQDPGQGLRLIYYSQIVNDFQKGDIAEGYSVSREKKESFPLTVTSAQKNPTAFYLCASSIGTEAFFGQGTRLTVV.

The chain uses TRBV3-1 (or the pseudogene TRBV3-2) and TRBJ1-3; D is uncertain. Germline V gene sequence: CDR1 LGHDT, CDR2 YNNKEL (reference sequence). The V and J ends lost 1 base and 4 bases respectively, with 17 bases between them. This CDR3 spans 17 amino acids. CDR3 in DNA: TGTGCCAGCAGCCAAGGCTCAGGCGAGGGCGCGGGAAACACCATATATTTT. Amino acid sequence: CASSQGSGEGAGNTIYF.

V usage is TRBV13 and J usage is TRBJ2-2; TRBD2 aligns across 14 bases. The length of the CDR3 is 17 residues. The V gene end was trimmed by 4 bases and the J gene end by 7 bases; junction bases not matched to a gene: 8. Germline V gives CDR1 PRHDT, CDR2 FYEKMQ (reference sequence). As DNA, the CDR3 is TGTGCCAGCAGCTGGGGACTAGCGGGAGTCGTTGACGGGGAGCTGTTTTTT. This encodes CASSWGLAGVVDGELFF.

This chain joins TRBV6-2 or TRBV6-3 and TRBJ2-7, with D maybe TRBD1 (5 bases). This CDR3 is built from 15 residues. CDR1 and CDR2 from the germline V gene are MNHEY and SVGEGT. The germline V and J ends were trimmed by 0 bases and 0 bases, with 9 bases remaining between them. CDR3 residues: CASSYSFRASYEQYF. The CDR3 DNA is TGTGCCAGCAGTTACTCATTCAGGGCCTCCTACGAGCAGTACTTC.

This chain links TRBV7-2 with TRBJ2-1; 11 bases fit TRBD1. This CDR3 comprises 16 residues. CDR1 is SGHTA, CDR2 FQGNSA, per germline. V shed 5 bases and J 7 bases; nucleotides not matched to a gene: 10. The CDR3 DNA reads as TGTGCCAGCAGCCCCAGCTTAGGGACAGGGGGGAATGAGCAGTTCTTC. Protein sequence: CASSPSLGTGGNEQFF.

The V call is TRBV7-2, the J call TRBJ1-5, with 7 bases identical to TRBD1. Germline V CDR1 and CDR2: SGHTA, FQGNSA. This CDR3 has 15 amino acids. With V trimmed by 5 bases and J by 0 bases, 4 bases remained unmatched. CDR3 in DNA: TGTGCCAGCAGCCCGACAGGGACTAGCAATCAGCCCCAGCATTTT. Translation: CASSPTGTSNQPQHF.

The rearrangement links TRBV28 to TRBJ1-6, with D tentatively TRBD1 (5 bases). The V gene's germline CDR1 is MDHEN and CDR2 SYDVKM. This CDR3 has 14 residues. Trimming took 6 bases from V and 9 from J, leaving 15 bases between them. CDR3 coding DNA: TGTGCCAGCAGGTCCGACACAGGTTTTTCACCCCTCCACTTT. This gives the protein CASRSDTGFSPLHF.

The J gene is TRBJ2-4, the V gene TRBV7-9, with 8 bases fitting TRBD1. The CDR3 runs 16 residues. The V gene's germline CDR1 is SEHNR and CDR2 FQNEAQ (reference sequence). Unmatched junction bases numbered 7, after V lost 5 bases and J lost 1 base. CDR3 sequence reads: CASSQGDRSAKNIQYF. DNA of the CDR3: TGTGCCAGCAGCCAGGGGGACAGGTCGGCCAAAAACATTCAGTACTTC.

The chain joins TRBV11-1 to TRBJ2-7; 14 nucleotides agree with TRBD2. V lost 5 bases to trimming and J lost 7 bases; unmatched junction nucleotides: 10. In germline, CDR1 is SGHAT, CDR2 FQDESV (reference sequence). The CDR3 extends over 16 amino acids. CDR3 loop: CASSPQGLAGVEEQYF. CDR3 coding DNA: TGTGCCAGCAGCCCACAGGGACTAGCGGGAGTTGAAGAGCAGTACTTC. Full variable domain (remainder filled in from reference TRBV11-1 and TRBJ2-7): EAEVAQSPRYKITEKSQAVAFWCDPISGHATLYWYRQILGQGPELLVQFQDESVVDDSQLPKDRFSAERLKGVDSTLKIQPAELGDSAMYLCASSPQGLAGVEEQYFGPGTRLTVT.

The chain combines TRBV19 with TRBJ2-1; 9 bases agree with TRBD1. This CDR3 contains 15 residues. Looked up from germline, CDR1 is LNHDA and CDR2 is SQIVND (reference sequence). J was trimmed by 8 bases and V by 3 bases; bases with no gene match: 8. CDR3 region: CASSIGDRVVDEQFF. The CDR3 DNA sequence: TGTGCCAGTAGTATCGGGGACAGGGTTGTGGATGAGCAGTTCTTC. Based on the CDR3 plus reference TRBV19 and TRBJ2-1, the full variable domain is DGGITQSPKYLFRKEGQNVTLSCEQNLNHDAMYWYRQDPGQGLRLIYYSQIVNDFQKGDIAEGYSVSREKKESFPLTVTSAQKNPTAFYLCASSIGDRVVDEQFFGPGTRLTVL.

The rearrangement uses TRBV28 and TRBJ2-2; 9 nucleotides agree with TRBD1. The trim removed 1 base at V and 6 bases at J, leaving 3 bases unmatched. This CDR3 has 15 residues. The germline V gene encodes CDR1 MDHEN and CDR2 SYDVKM. CDR3: CASSLSTGGSGELFF. CDR3 in DNA: TGTGCCAGCAGTTTATCGACAGGGGGGTCCGGGGAGCTGTTTTTT.

The chain recombines TRBV19 with TRBJ1-2; the match to TRBD1 covers 7 bases. The CDR3 length is 15 residues. Trimming removed 7 bases from V and 5 bases from J; junction bases left unmatched: 13. Germline CDR1 reads LNHDA; CDR2 reads SQIVND (reference sequence). The CDR3 DNA reads TGTGCCAGTATGGGGACAGTGGCCCTAGGATATGGCTACACCTTC. Encoded protein: CASMGTVALGYGYTF.

The chain joins TRBV7-9 to TRBJ1-1; 9 nucleotides agree with TRBD1. J gave up 0 bases and V 5 bases, and 7 bases lay outside the gene matches. The germline V gene encodes CDR1 SEHNR and CDR2 FQNEAQ (reference sequence). This CDR3 comprises 16 residues. CDR3 nucleotides: TGTGCCAGCAGCCAACGGACAGGGGAGATGAACACTGAAGCTTTCTTT. It translates to CASSQRTGEMNTEAFF.

The chain joins TRBV18 to TRBJ2-2, with D perhaps TRBD2 (5 bases). V was trimmed by 3 bases and J by 2 bases, leaving 10 bases between them. This CDR3 has 15 residues. Looked up from germline, CDR1 is KGHSH and CDR2 is LQKENI. CDR3 sequence (DNA): TGTGCCAGCTCACCTAGCGTTAAAAACACCGGGGAGCTGTTTTTT. Encoded protein: CASSPSVKNTGELFF.

The rearrangement links TRBV19 to TRBJ1-1, with D possibly being TRBD1 (5 bases). Germline lookup yields CDR1 LNHDA and CDR2 SQIVND (reference sequence). Trimming removed 1 base from V and 7 bases from J, with 13 bases in between. The length of the CDR3 is 14 residues. CDR3 coding DNA: TGTGCCAGTAGTATAGGCCCGGCGACAGTTGAAGCTTTCTTT. It codes for CASSIGPATVEAFF. Together with reference TRBV19 and TRBJ1-1, the CDR3 gives the full variable domain: DGGITQSPKYLFRKEGQNVTLSCEQNLNHDAMYWYRQDPGQGLRLIYYSQIVNDFQKGDIAEGYSVSREKKESFPLTVTSAQKNPTAFYLCASSIGPATVEAFFGQGTRLTVV.

The chain employs TRBV7-3 and TRBJ2-2; D is unresolved. This CDR3 region has 14 residues. The V gene lost 0 bases and the J gene lost 2 bases, with 4 bases spanning the gap. CDR1 is SGHTA and CDR2 is FQGTGA in the germline V gene. The CDR3 bases are TGTGCCAGCAGCTTAACGAGAAACACCGGGGAGCTGTTTTTT. Its translation: CASSLTRNTGELFF. Drawing the rest from reference TRBV7-3 and TRBJ2-2, the complete variable domain is GAGVSQTPSNKVTEKGKYVELRCDPISGHTALYWYRQSLGQGPEFLIYFQGTGAADDSGLPNDRFFAVRPEGSVSTLKIQRTERGDSAVYLCASSLTRNTGELFFGEGSRLTVL.

This clone has just one count. The chain employs TRBV15 and TRBJ1-2, with D maybe TRBD1 (6 bases). The CDR3 has 15 amino acids. The germline V and J ends were trimmed by 0 bases and 4 bases, with 12 bases remaining between them. The germline gives CDR1 LNHNV, CDR2 YYDKDF (reference sequence). The DNA of the CDR3 is TGTGCCACCAGCAGAGATTGGCAGGGGACCTATGGCTACACCTTC. This encodes CATSRDWQGTYGYTF.

This clone came up once. The chain couples TRBV5-5 to TRBJ1-5, with D maybe TRBD1 (6 bases). V lost 0 bases and J lost 4, with 11 bases in between. The germline V gene encodes CDR1 SGHKS and CDR2 YYEKEE (reference sequence). CDR3 length: 15 amino acids. CDR3 sequence (DNA): TGTGCCAGCAGCTTGGTACAGGGAGAGAATCAGCCCCAGCATTTT. Translated, it gives CASSLVQGENQPQHF.

This chain joins TRBV5-4 and TRBJ2-2; 8 bases agree with TRBD2. In germline, CDR1 is SGHNT, CDR2 YYREEE (reference sequence). Trimming at V came to 1 base and at J to 4 bases, leaving 6 bases not matched to a gene. The CDR3 is made up of 16 amino acids. The CDR3 coding sequence is TGTGCCAGCAGCTTGAAGCAGCGGGAGAGCACCGGGGAGCTGTTTTTT. The encoded protein is CASSLKQRESTGELFF.

The CDR3: CASTWGRTGELFF. The CDR3, as DNA: TGTGCCAGCACTTGGGGGCGGACCGGGGAGCTGTTTTTT. The chain combines TRBV14 with TRBJ2-2, with a tentative D call TRBD1 (6 bases). Germline CDR1 is SGHDN and CDR2 is FVKESK. CDR3 length: 13 residues. Trimming took off 7 bases at V and 5 bases at J, with 11 bases between the two ends.

This clone was counted between two and nine times. The V and J genes are TRBV3-1 (or the pseudogene TRBV3-2) and TRBJ1-2, with D tentatively TRBD1 (5 bases). The V gene's germline CDR1 is LGHDT and CDR2 YNNKEL (reference sequence). The CDR3 loop spans 14 amino acids. V lost 4 bases and J lost 1, with 10 bases in between. As DNA, the CDR3 is TGTGCCAGCAGCCCCGGAAGGGGTAACTATGGCTACACCTTC. Encoded protein: CASSPGRGNYGYTF.

The chain combines TRBV2 with TRBJ2-2; D might be TRBD1 (5 bases). Trimming stripped 6 bases from V and 8 bases from J, with 16 bases between. This CDR3 comprises 14 residues. CDR1 and CDR2 (germline): SNHLY, FYNNEI. The CDR3 loop is CASSLQALSGELFF. CDR3 DNA: TGTGCCAGCAGCTTACAGGCTTTGTCGGGGGAGCTGTTTTTT. Together with reference TRBV2 and TRBJ2-2, the CDR3 gives the full variable domain: EPEVTQTPSHQVTQMGQEVILRCVPISNHLYFYWYRQILGQKVEFLVSFYNNEISEKSEIFDDQFSVERPDGSNFTLKIRSTKLEDSAMYFCASSLQALSGELFFGEGSRLTVL.

V and J are TRBV19 and TRBJ2-7, with 8 positions matching TRBD1. The CDR3 runs to 14 residues. V shed 10 bases, J shed 2 bases, and the junction held 10 bases outside the gene matches. CDR1 and CDR2 from the germline V gene are LNHDA and SQIVND (reference sequence). The CDR3 spells CATRTGGRTYEQYF. As DNA, the CDR3 is TGTGCCACCCGAACAGGGGGAAGAACCTACGAGCAGTACTTC.

The chain recombines TRBV19 with TRBJ2-7; D perhaps matches TRBD2 (6 bases). Germline V gene lookup returns CDR1 LNHDA and CDR2 SQIVND (reference sequence). The germline V and J ends were trimmed by 5 bases and 3 bases, with 11 bases remaining between them. The CDR3 sequence is 13 residues long. This CDR3 reads CASSLSEGYEQYF. For the CDR3, the DNA is TGTGCCAGTAGTCTTTCGGAGGGCTACGAGCAGTACTTC.

The CDR3 DNA is TGTGCCAGCAGCGGTCAGGACAGGGGGCTGTACGAGCAGTACTTC. Translating it yields CASSGQDRGLYEQYF. The genes are TRBV5-4 and TRBJ2-7; TRBD1 agrees at 11 bases. The CDR3 spans 15 residues. The V segment lost 4 bases and the J segment 4 bases; nucleotides outside the gene matches: 7. The V gene's germline CDR1 is SGHNT and CDR2 YYREEE (reference sequence).

The V and J genes are TRBV6-2 or TRBV6-3 and TRBJ2-7, with 7 bases identical to TRBD2. Germline V gene sequence: CDR1 MNHEY, CDR2 SVGEGT. This CDR3 region has 12 residues. V gave up 2 bases and J gave up 6 bases; unmatched junction bases: 1. The CDR3 region has the DNA TGTGCCAGCAGTTACGGCGGGAGCGAGCAGTACTTC. The encoded protein is CASSYGGSEQYF.

The chain's CDR3 is CATSDLIRNTGELFF. In DNA form, the CDR3 reads TGTGCCACCAGTGATTTGATTAGAAACACCGGGGAGCTGTTTTTT. The chain joins TRBV24-1 to TRBJ2-2; D unclear. This CDR3 is 15 amino acids long. Looked up from germline, CDR1 is KGHDR and CDR2 is SFDVKD. The V and J ends lost 0 bases and 2 bases respectively, with 6 bases between them.